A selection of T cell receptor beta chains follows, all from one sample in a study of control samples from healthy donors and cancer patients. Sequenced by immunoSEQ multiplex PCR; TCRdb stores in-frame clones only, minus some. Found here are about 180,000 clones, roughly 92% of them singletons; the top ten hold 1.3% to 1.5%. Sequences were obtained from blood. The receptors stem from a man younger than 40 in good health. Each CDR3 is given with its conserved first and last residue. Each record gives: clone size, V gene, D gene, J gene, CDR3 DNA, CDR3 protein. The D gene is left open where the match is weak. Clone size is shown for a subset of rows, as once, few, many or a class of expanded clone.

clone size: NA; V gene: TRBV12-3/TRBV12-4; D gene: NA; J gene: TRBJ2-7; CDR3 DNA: TGTGCCAGCAGTTGGGTCGGGCAGCCCGAGCAGTACTTC; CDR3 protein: CASSWVGQPEQYF
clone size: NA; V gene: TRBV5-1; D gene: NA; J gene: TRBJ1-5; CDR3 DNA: TGCGCCAGCAGTCCGGGATTAACCGGGCAGCCCCAGCATTTT; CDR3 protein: CASSPGLTGQPQHF
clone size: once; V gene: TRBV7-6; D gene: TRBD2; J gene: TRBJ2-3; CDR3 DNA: TGTGCCAGCAGCCCCCCTAGCGGGAGGGTTAGCACAGATACGCAGTATTTT; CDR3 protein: CASSPPSGRVSTDTQYF
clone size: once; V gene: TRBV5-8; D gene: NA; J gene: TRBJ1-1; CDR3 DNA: TGTGCCAGCAGCGGGAAACAGGGATCTGCCGACACTGAAGCTTTCTTT; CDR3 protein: CASSGKQGSADTEAFF
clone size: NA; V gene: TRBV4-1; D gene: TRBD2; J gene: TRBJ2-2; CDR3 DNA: TGCGCCAGCAGCCAAGTCGCGGGGGGGGCCGGGGAGCTGTTTTTT; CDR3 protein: CASSQVAGGAGELFF
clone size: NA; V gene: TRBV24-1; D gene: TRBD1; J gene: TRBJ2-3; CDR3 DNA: TGTGCCACCAGTGACCGCAGGGGGCTGTCGGATACGCAGTATTTT; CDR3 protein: CATSDRRGLSDTQYF
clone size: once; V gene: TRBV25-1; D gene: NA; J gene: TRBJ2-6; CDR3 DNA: TGTGCCAGCAGTGAAATGTCAGGGGTCGCTGGGGCCAACGTCCTGACTTTC; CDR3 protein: CASSEMSGVAGANVLTF
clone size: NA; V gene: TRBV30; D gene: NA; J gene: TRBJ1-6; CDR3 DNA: TGTGCCTGGAGTGCGGACAGTTATTCACCCCTCCACTTT; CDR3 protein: CAWSADSYSPLHF
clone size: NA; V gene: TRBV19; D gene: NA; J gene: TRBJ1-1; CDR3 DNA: TGTGCCAGCCGAGGGGGGTGGGATGAAGCTTTCTTT; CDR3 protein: CASRGGWDEAFF
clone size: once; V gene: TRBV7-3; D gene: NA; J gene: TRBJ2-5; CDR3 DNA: TGTGCCAGCAGCTTAGGGGCCTGGGGCGAAGAGACCCAGTACTTC; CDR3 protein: CASSLGAWGEETQYF
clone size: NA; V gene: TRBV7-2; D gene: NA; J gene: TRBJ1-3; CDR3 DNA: TGTGCCAGCAGCCTCAGGCCTGCTTACTCTGGAAACACCATATATTTT; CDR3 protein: CASSLRPAYSGNTIYF
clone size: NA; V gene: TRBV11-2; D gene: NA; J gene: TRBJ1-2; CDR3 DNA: TGTGCCAGCAGCGCGGGCCCCATGGATGGCTACACCTTC; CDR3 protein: CASSAGPMDGYTF
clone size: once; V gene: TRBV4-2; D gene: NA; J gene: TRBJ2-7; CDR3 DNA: TGTGCCGGCAGCCAAGATAGACAAGGAATCTACGAGCAGTACTTC; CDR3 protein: CAGSQDRQGIYEQYF